This TCR beta chain was sequenced during a study of T cells in localized non-small cell lung cancer. This CDR3 has 15 amino acids. Trimming stripped 1 base from V and 3 bases from J, with 10 bases between. Germline V lookup: CDR1 SGHAT, CDR2 FQDESV (reference sequence). About this clone itself: Its target is not known.

Assay: immunoSEQ multiplex PCR; the TCRdb copy retains only in-frame clones and omits some. Altogether some 19,000 clones are present, about 90% being singletons, with the ten largest covering 3.5% to 5%. Whole-study findings and limits: Adjacent lung had a median roughly 50 of the 100 largest tumor clones. The study found T cell clonality highest in uninvolved adjacent lung, above tumor. Longer survival (overall) was linked to higher T cell density in blood. As only one tumor region underwent sequencing, heterogeneity remains possible.

The gene calls are TRBV11-1 and TRBJ2-1; D is perhaps TRBD2 (5 bases). Sequences were derived from peripheral blood, sampled before any cancer treatment. The source is a male donor aged 60 or over with stage I squamous cell lung carcinoma. Here the CDR3 reads CASSLDGKYYNEQFF. The CDR3 DNA reads TGTGCCAGCAGCTTAGACGGGAAGTACTACAATGAGCAGTTCTTC.